This TCR beta chain comes out of a study of T-cell reconstitution after alpha-beta-depleted transplantation in children. Study-wide points: The main origin of T-cell counts and diversity one year after transplant was newly produced T cells.

This CDR3 comprises 14 residues. V shed 2 bases and J shed 1 base, with 9 bases lying between them. In germline, CDR1 is SGHTA, CDR2 FQGNSA. The TCRbeta library incorporated unique molecular identifiers. A single record per CDR3 protein comes from TCRdb applying MiXCR to the PCR reads. In the table there are nearly 350,000 distinct CDR3 sequences, roughly 16% of which are singletons. This clonotype has just a few counts. Its antigen is currently unknown. The receptor was isolated from a male patient aged 2 to 10 who had a stem cell transplant for acute lymphoblastic leukemia, so the T cells may come from the graft donor. This chain joins TRBV7-2 and TRBJ2-7; D is unresolved. The sample in question was PBMCs, mostly from graft donor cells, obtained 360 days after TCRalphabeta/CD19-depleted stem cell transplant. Here the CDR3 DNA reads TGTGCCAGCAGCTTATATTCCTTGTCCTACGAGCAGTACTTC. Its translation: CASSLYSLSYEQYF.